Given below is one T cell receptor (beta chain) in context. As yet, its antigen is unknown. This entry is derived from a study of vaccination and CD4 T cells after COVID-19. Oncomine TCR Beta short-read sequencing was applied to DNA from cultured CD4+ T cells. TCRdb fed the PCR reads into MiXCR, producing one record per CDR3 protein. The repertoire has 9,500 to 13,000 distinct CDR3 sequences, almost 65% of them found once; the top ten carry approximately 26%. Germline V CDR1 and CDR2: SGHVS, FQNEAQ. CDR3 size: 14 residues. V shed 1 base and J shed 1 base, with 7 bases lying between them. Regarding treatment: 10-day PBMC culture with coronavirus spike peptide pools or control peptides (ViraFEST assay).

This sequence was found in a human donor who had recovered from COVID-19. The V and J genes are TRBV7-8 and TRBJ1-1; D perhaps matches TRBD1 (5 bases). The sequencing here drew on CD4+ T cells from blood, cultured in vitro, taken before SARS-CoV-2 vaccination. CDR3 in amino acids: CASSLVGGNTEAFF. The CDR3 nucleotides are TGTGCCAGCAGCTTAGTGGGGGGGAACACTGAAGCTTTCTTT. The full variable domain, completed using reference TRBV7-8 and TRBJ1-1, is GAGVSQSPRYKVAKRGQDVALRCDPISGHVSLFWYQQALGQGPEFLTYFQNEAQLDKSGLPSDRFFAERPEGSVSTLKIQRTQQEDSAVYLCASSLVGGNTEAFFGQGTRLTVV.